The sample holds many counts of the clone carrying this T cell receptor (beta chain). The data derive from a study of identical twins. TCRdb used MiXCR to reprocess the 5' RACE reads, holding one entry per CDR3 protein. The sample includes approximately 260,000 distinct CDR3 sequences, around 8% of them seen just once. The sample also formed part of further work on yellow fever vaccine responses in identical twins.

Sequenced sample: CD8+ T cells sorted from blood. The sequence was collected from a woman between 18 and 30 years old in good health.

DNA for the CDR3: TGTGCCAGCAGTTCACATGCCTACAATGAGCAGTTCTTC. As protein: CASSSHAYNEQFF. The chain employs TRBV12-3 or TRBV12-4 and TRBJ2-1; D gene unclear. V was pared by 4 bases and J by 2 bases, with 6 bases between. The CDR3 totals 13 residues.